A selection of T cell receptor beta chains follows, all from one sample in a study of cytomegalovirus exposure and HLA in healthy donors. TCRdb's table, derived via immunoSEQ multiplex PCR, lists solely in-frame clones and lacks some. The sample includes around 55,000 clones. The sequenced sample consisted of PBMCs. These receptors were taken from a man between 45 and 60 years old in good health and CMV-seropositive. Both conserved end residues are part of each CDR3. D genes are given only for firm matches.

V	J	D	CDR3	DNA
TRBV5-1	TRBJ2-7	-	CASSLLIPGGVPYEQYF	TGCGCCAGCAGCCTTCTCATCCCGGGCGGGGTACCCTACGAGCAGTACTTC
TRBV4-3	TRBJ2-5	-	CASSQEERARETQYF	TGCGCCAGCAGCCAAGAGGAGCGGGCAAGAGAGACCCAGTACTTC
TRBV4-1	TRBJ2-7	TRBD2	CASSHPSGTSGRFGYEQYF	TGCGCCAGCAGCCACCCCTCCGGGACTAGCGGGAGATTTGGGTACGAGCAGTACTTC
TRBV18	TRBJ2-5	TRBD1	CASSPRPGQGKETQYF	TGTGCCAGCTCACCACGGCCGGGACAGGGAAAAGAGACCCAGTACTTC
TRBV5-4	TRBJ2-7	TRBD1	CASSLGQGAYEQYF	TGTGCCAGCAGCTTAGGACAGGGGGCCTACGAGCAGTACTTC
TRBV18	TRBJ2-1	TRBD2	CASSPASGSYNEQFF	TGTGCCAGCTCACCAGCTAGCGGGAGTTACAATGAGCAGTTCTTC
TRBV7-9	TRBJ2-5	-	CASSLSHETQYF	TGTGCCAGCAGCTTATCCCATGAGACCCAGTACTTC
TRBV4-2	TRBJ1-4	-	CASSQDWRRTDEKLFF	TGTGCCAGCAGCCAAGATTGGCGGAGGACCGATGAAAAACTGTTTTTT
TRBV7-9	TRBJ2-7	-	CASSITGIPYEQYF	TGTGCCAGCAGCATTACCGGGATCCCCTACGAGCAGTACTTC
TRBV4-3	TRBJ2-1	-	CASSQDGRGYNEQFF	TGCGCCAGCAGCCAAGATGGGAGGGGGTACAATGAGCAGTTCTTC
TRBV10-3	TRBJ2-1	TRBD2	CAISPRLAGGDEQFF	TGTGCCATCAGTCCAAGGCTAGCGGGAGGGGATGAGCAGTTCTTC
TRBV9	TRBJ2-2	TRBD2	CASNGGALNGELFF	TGTGCCAGCAACGGGGGGGCCTTGAACGGGGAGCTGTTTTTT
TRBV7-2	TRBJ2-5	TRBD2	CASSSSGGRETQYF	TGTGCCAGCAGCTCTAGCGGGGGCAGAGAGACCCAGTACTTC
TRBV30	TRBJ1-1	-	CAWSPPGSMNTEAFF	TGTGCCTGGAGTCCGCCAGGCAGCATGAACACTGAAGCTTTCTTT
TRBV2	TRBJ2-2	TRBD1	CASSIQGAGELFF	TGTGCCAGCAGCATACAGGGGGCCGGGGAGCTGTTTTTT
TRBV9	TRBJ2-5	-	CASSMGAAGETQYF	TGTGCCAGCAGCATGGGGGCGGCGGGAGAGACCCAGTACTTC
TRBV5-6	TRBJ2-7	TRBD1	CASSTWTGPLSYEQYF	TGTGCCAGCAGCACATGGACAGGGCCCCTCTCCTACGAGCAGTACTTC
TRBV6-1	TRBJ1-5	TRBD1	CASVSGQGGNQPQHF	TGTGCCAGCGTATCGGGACAGGGAGGCAATCAGCCCCAGCATTTT
TRBV7-2	TRBJ2-7	TRBD1	CASSSDHRGYEQYF	TGTGCCAGCAGCTCAGATCACAGGGGCTACGAGCAGTACTTC
TRBV28	TRBJ1-1	-	CASSLPPGDTEAFF	TGTGCCAGCAGTTTACCTCCAGGGGACACTGAAGCTTTCTTT
TRBV6-6	TRBJ2-1	-	CASRTVLGNEQFF	TGTGCCAGCAGGACAGTCTTGGGCAATGAGCAGTTCTTC
TRBV28	TRBJ1-1	TRBD1	CASSLVPGQGSEAFF	TGTGCCAGCAGTCTAGTTCCGGGACAGGGGTCTGAAGCTTTCTTT
TRBV30	TRBJ2-7	-	CAWSPLVLYEQYF	TGTGCCTGGAGTCCACTAGTTCTCTACGAGCAGTACTTC
TRBV9	TRBJ2-2	TRBD2	CASSPGGGGVNTGELFF	TGTGCCAGCAGCCCGGGAGGGGGGGGCGTCAACACCGGGGAGCTGTTTTTT
TRBV7-9	TRBJ2-2	-	CASSHNTGELFF	TGTGCCAGCAGCCATAACACCGGGGAGCTGTTTTTT
TRBV9	TRBJ2-3	TRBD2	CASSVGLAGATITDTQYF	TGTGCCAGCAGCGTGGGACTAGCGGGGGCCACCATCACAGATACGCAGTATTTT
TRBV18	TRBJ2-5	TRBD2	CASSPLAGVPETQYF	TGTGCCAGCTCACCACTAGCGGGGGTTCCGGAGACCCAGTACTTC
TRBV30	TRBJ1-5	-	CAWSVGAGAQPQHF	TGTGCCTGGAGTGTAGGAGCGGGGGCGCAGCCCCAGCATTTT
TRBV4-1	TRBJ1-2	TRBD1	CASSPDRAGYGYTF	TGCGCCAGCAGTCCTGACAGGGCCGGCTATGGCTACACCTTC